These 8 T cell receptor beta chains share one sample of origin, sequenced in a study of shared clonotypes between healthy human individuals. TCRdb's table, derived via immunoSEQ multiplex PCR, lists solely in-frame clones and lacks some. The sample holds some 500,000 clones, approximately 77% seen once. Sequences were obtained from PBMCs. The receptors stem from a woman aged 40 to 49 in good health. Some clones in this sample may be carry-over from other donors' samples.

For this clone: Possible read error: a much larger clone is one base away. The chain recombines TRBV30 with TRBJ1-5, with D unresolved. CDR1 and CDR2 (germline): GTSNPN, SVGIG (reference sequence). The length of the CDR3 is 12 residues. The CDR3 DNA is TGTGCCTGGAGACAGCCCAATCGGCCCCAGCATTTT. Amino acids: CAWRQPNRPQHF. The full variable domain, with the rest looked up from reference TRBV30 and TRBJ1-5, is SQTIHQWPATLVQPVGSPLSLECTVEGTSNPNLYWYRQAAGRGLQLLFYSVGIGQISSEVPQNLSASRPQDRQFILSSKKLLLSDSGFYLCAWRQPNRPQHFGDGTRLSIL.

The chain links TRBV9 to TRBJ2-7; possible D gene TRBD2, 6 bases. V gave up 5 bases and J gave up 1 base, with 10 bases separating them. The CDR3 contains 13 residues. Germline V lookup: CDR1 SGDLS, CDR2 YYNGEE. CDR3 coding DNA: TGTGCCAGCAGTGGGGACTTTTCCTACGAGCAGTACTTC. Translating it yields CASSGDFSYEQYF.

J is TRBJ2-1 and V is TRBV7-9; D remains ambiguous. Trimming left V 5 bases short and J 0 bases short, with 8 bases between. Germline-derived CDR1 and CDR2 are SEHNR and FQNEAQ (reference sequence). The CDR3 sequence is 14 residues long. This CDR3 is CASSGGPSYNEQFF. The CDR3 DNA reads as TGTGCCAGCAGCGGTGGTCCCTCCTACAATGAGCAGTTCTTC.

This clone was recorded once. The gene calls are TRBV18 and TRBJ2-5; D is undetermined. The CDR3 has 14 residues. The V end lost 2 bases, the J end lost 5 bases, and 12 bases lay between the germline ends. In germline, CDR1 is KGHSH, CDR2 LQKENI. The CDR3 DNA is TGTGCCAGCTCACCAACACCAAACCTCGAGACCCAGTACTTC. Translated, it gives CASSPTPNLETQYF.

This clone was counted a few times. The rearrangement links TRBV27 to TRBJ2-3, with 12 bases aligning to TRBD2. The germline V gene has CDR1 MNHEY and CDR2 SMNVEV (reference sequence). This CDR3 spans 15 amino acids. V was clipped by 6 bases and J by 5 bases; unmatched bases: 6. The CDR3 nucleotides are TGTGCCAGCAGCACCAGGGGACTAGCGGGAGATACGCAGTATTTT. Its translation is CASSTRGLAGDTQYF.

The V call is TRBV27, the J call TRBJ2-1, with 8 bases lining up with TRBD1. With V trimmed by 6 bases and J by 2 bases, 3 bases remained unmatched. Looked up from germline, CDR1 is MNHEY and CDR2 is SMNVEV (reference sequence). This CDR3 has 14 residues. In DNA, the CDR3 is TGTGCCAGCAGGTCGACAGGGGCCTACAATGAGCAGTTCTTC. Translating gives CASRSTGAYNEQFF.

The rearrangement uses TRBV29-1 and TRBJ2-3; D possibly corresponds to TRBD2 (6 bases). The V and J ends lost 7 bases and 4 bases respectively, with 18 bases between them. The length of the CDR3 is 14 residues. The germline gives CDR1 SQVTM, CDR2 ANQGSEA. The CDR3: CSASPGLNSDTQYF. DNA of the CDR3: TGCAGCGCGTCCCCGGGACTCAACTCAGATACGCAGTATTTT.

This clone occurred once. Other DNA sequences in this sample translate to the same CDR3. This chain connects TRBV5-1 to TRBJ2-7; 8 nucleotides align to TRBD1. The CDR3 has 15 amino acids. Trimming took 4 bases from V and 0 from J; bases not matched to a gene: 6. Germline-derived CDR1 and CDR2 are SGHRS and YFSETQ. The CDR3, as DNA: TGCGCCAGCAGCCCCCGACAGGGGAGCTCCTACGAGCAGTACTTC. Translating it yields CASSPRQGSSYEQYF.